The source of this TCR beta chain is a study of blood T cell repertoires in COVID-19. Across the whole study: COVID-19 samples, acute and convalescent, were from the United States, Italy and Spain. Sources were T cells, B-cell-depleted T cells, or PBMCs; the material itself was cDNA or gDNA.

In the authors' workflow: Estimates of nucleated cell counts were drawn from the amplification of reference gene primers. Here immunoSEQ multiplex PCR was the method, and the copy in TCRdb shows in-frame clones only, minus some. V, J and clone size derive from that table, while D and trimming were established from the DNA sequence. The sample consists of some 180,000 clones, around 89% of them appearing once. V was clipped by 6 bases and J by 0 bases; unmatched bases: 6. The germline gives CDR1 MDHEN, CDR2 SYDVKM. The CDR3 has 17 amino acids. The TCR originated in a man between 35 and 55 years old with active or convalescent COVID-19. The sequenced material came from peripheral blood. The V gene is TRBV28, the J gene TRBJ2-2; TRBD1 matches 11 bases. CDR3 coding DNA: TGTGCCAGCAGACTGGGACAGGGGGTGTCGAACACCGGGGAGCTGTTTTTT. Residues: CASRLGQGVSNTGELFF.